This paragraph covers one T cell receptor (beta chain) sequence. V was trimmed by 2 bases and J by 4 bases, leaving 12 bases between them. Germline CDR1 and CDR2: LGHDT and YNNKEL (reference sequence). CDR3 length: 14 residues. Source study methods: Scientists estimated how many nucleated cells there were by amplifying reference gene primers. Libraries were prepared by immunoSEQ multiplex PCR; TCRdb keeps only in-frame clonotypes and omits some of them. V and J calls and clone size are copied from that table; D and trimming were computed from the DNA. Here the sample spans some 210,000 clones, roughly 84% being singletons. This sample was included in a study of blood T cell repertoires in COVID-19. On the study more broadly: Material from acute and convalescent COVID-19 was sourced from the United States, Italy and Spain. Nucleic acid was either cDNA or gDNA, and it came from T cells, B-cell-depleted T cells, or PBMCs.

The sequenced sample consisted of peripheral blood. The TCR originated in a woman aged 40 to 50 who had recovered from COVID-19. The chain carries TRBV3-1 (or the pseudogene TRBV3-2) and TRBJ2-7; TRBD2 might be the D (7 bases). The CDR3 loop reads CASSQPGGRYEQYF. CDR3 nucleotide sequence: TGTGCCAGCAGCCAACCCGGGGGGCGTTACGAGCAGTACTTC.